The present TCR beta chain was sequenced within a study of T cells in Graves' hyperthyroidism and ophthalmopathy. Looked up from germline, CDR1 is KGHSH and CDR2 is LQKENI. The trim removed 5 bases at V and 8 bases at J, leaving 5 bases unmatched. The length of the CDR3 is 15 residues. Study-wide findings and caveats: A 13 V-J signature model discriminated ophthalmopathy versus stable hyperthyroidism. The model's output predicted ophthalmopathy at a median of about 6.5 months prior to onset. Most clonotypes expanded in the thyroid (above 0.001) were also present in blood.

In its sample, this clonotype was seen a few times. No antigen is known for it. TCR beta CDR3 regions were amplified from RNA. HTBI primers were the set used in a first-round RT-PCR of the TCR CDR3. Via MiXCR, TCRdb re-called the multiplex PCR reads, giving one row per CDR3 protein. The table lists 490,000 or so distinct CDR3 sequences, under 25% of them singletons. The study included ophthalmopathy patients with Clinical Activity Score at least 3, NOSPECS grade at least 4 and duration under 3 months. V usage is TRBV18 and J usage is TRBJ2-1; 14 bases match TRBD2. Sequenced: blood. The sequence was obtained from a woman between 65 and 79 years old with Graves' ophthalmopathy. Here the CDR3 DNA reads TGTGCCAGCTCAGCCGGGACTAGCGGGAGTTATGAGCAGTTCTTC. Protein product: CASSAGTSGSYEQFF.